This TCR beta chain is from a study of T cell responses to AZD1222 COVID-19 vaccine (dated by TCRdb to the early 2020s). The study in broad terms: Because spike-specific TCR depth and breadth did not differ between the two schedules, AZD1222 recipients who got a second dose at roughly 4 weeks were pooled with those who got a second dose at roughly 12 weeks. A total of roughly 240 trial participants underwent TCR sequencing, of whom roughly 210 received two doses of AZD1222 and some 25 received two doses of the MenACWY control vaccine. Trial participants were enrolled into age subgroups of 18-55, 56-69 and 70-plus years, which contained about 150, 27 and 61 TCR-sequenced participants, respectively.

Results and caveats for the whole study, not just this receptor: In the small 56-69-year group, the increase in depth fell short of significance, most likely because of low power. Conclusions about previously exposed vaccinees are limited because only six or seven AZD1222 recipients were SARS-CoV-2 seropositive at baseline. No day 14 peak-response samples were available, so repertoires were characterized only after the peak T cell response. Most participants were white British and females outnumbered males, and the authors suggested that clonal diversity may have been underestimated. CD4 TCRs associated with the vaccine covered the entire spike protein, and the dominant responses were in regions 160-218 and 743-854. Reportedly, almost half of the unique spike-specific TCRs recognized epitopes lying outside the regions that are mutated in the B.1.351 and B.1.1.7 variants. Spike-specific TCR breadth and depth rose significantly after two AZD1222 doses compared with day 0 and with MenACWY recipients.

The time point label here, explained by the study, means: baseline before first vaccination. Samples from vaccinated people were obtained from the UK trials COV001 and COV002, which included a single-blind randomized controlled phase 2/3 trial of AZD1222 (ChAdOx1 nCoV-19) in healthy adults. Trial participant PBMC samples were collected at day 0 and day 28 after the second dose for TCRbeta chain sequencing. The CDR3 regions of human TCRbeta chains were analyzed by immunosequencing. In the source study's methods: Repertoire TCRs were matched against a reference library of SARS-CoV-2-specific TCRs generated with the MIRA antigen-specificity platform. Breadth meant the fraction of unique TCRs that were SARS-CoV-2-associated, whereas depth meant the fraction of total T cells that were SARS-CoV-2-associated. Using the MIRA data, each spike-specific TCR was mapped to the spike region that the TCR reacts to and placed in a CD4 or CD8 class. Log10-transformed breadth and depth values were compared by one-way ANOVA with Sidak's multiple comparisons tests. TCRdb carries this immuneACCESS record with in-frame sequences only. Its versions omit some clonotypes, under half of them owing to an unresolved V gene in the studies checked, with the rest unexplained. V and J calls and clone size are copied from that table; D and trimming were computed from the DNA. For this sample there are 150,000 to 200,000 clones; 87% appear just once. Less than 3% of the sample is held by the ten biggest clonotypes.

V is reduced by 9 bases and J by 12 bases, leaving a spacing of 23 bases between them. CDR1 and CDR2 are drawn from the germline V gene: MNHEY, SVGAGI. The CDR3 starts with the cysteine, ends with the phenylalanine, and has 13 residues. The retained sequence is limited to the CDR3, 39 bases, with the frame set at the first base. As concerns this clone: This clone's antigen is unknown. It has no much larger one-base neighbor in the sample; base qualities were not kept.

The sample here was peripheral blood, taken on day 0 of AZD1222 vaccination. The chain is encoded by TRBV6-5 joined to TRBJ1-1, with the D gene uncertain. This TCR derives from an adult in good health. The bases read TGTGCCAGATACCTTGTGTGTGCGTCGGAGACTTTCTTT. It is translated as CARYLVCASETFF.